The rows below give T cell receptor beta chains drawn from one sample of a study of cytomegalovirus exposure and HLA in healthy donors. The protocol was immunoSEQ multiplex PCR, while the TCRdb copy is restricted to in-frame clones and leaves out a portion. Of 100,000 to 130,000 clones in the sample, approximately 95% were seen once. Sequenced: PBMCs. The receptors originated from a young woman in good health and CMV-seronegative. Both conserved end residues are part of each CDR3. D genes are given only for firm matches. Not every row has a clone size; where given, it reads once, few, many or a size class.

d_call j_call v_call clone_size cdr3_aa cdr3_nt
TRBD2 TRBJ2-3 TRBV27 once CASSLIGGATDTQYF TGTGCCAGCAGTTTAATCGGGGGGGCCACAGATACGCAGTATTTT
NA TRBJ1-2 TRBV4-1 NA CASSQTQGSGYTF TGCGCCAGCAGCCAAACTCAGGGCTCTGGCTACACCTTC
NA TRBJ1-2 TRBV7-9 NA CASSLAAEGGYTF TGTGCCAGCAGCTTAGCAGCGGAGGGCGGCTACACCTTC
TRBD2 TRBJ2-3 TRBV19 NA CASSVPPGLAGGPGTDTQYF TGTGCCAGTAGTGTACCACCGGGACTAGCGGGGGGGCCCGGCACAGATACGCAGTATTTT
TRBD2 TRBJ2-3 TRBV11-1 NA CASSLALAGATDTQYF TGTGCCAGCAGCTTAGCACTAGCGGGGGCCACAGATACGCAGTATTTT
TRBD1 TRBJ2-1 TRBV25-1 NA CASVGGTGVYNEQFF TGTGCCAGCGTTGGCGGGACAGGGGTCTACAATGAGCAGTTCTTC
TRBD1 TRBJ1-1 TRBV28 NA CASSLGEDREAFF TGTGCCAGCAGCCTGGGTGAGGACAGGGAAGCTTTCTTT
TRBD1 TRBJ1-1 TRBV28 few CASIPGDRDIVAFF TGTGCCAGCATCCCAGGTGACAGGGATATAGTAGCTTTCTTT
NA TRBJ1-1 TRBV6-1 NA CASGVGSEAFF TGTGCCAGCGGTGTGGGGAGTGAAGCTTTCTTT
NA TRBJ1-1 TRBV13 NA CASSPQVFDTEAFF TGTGCCAGCAGCCCCCAGGTGTTCGACACTGAAGCTTTCTTT
NA TRBJ2-7 TRBV4-1 NA CASSQVGASSYEQYF TGCGCCAGCAGCCAAGTGGGGGCGAGCTCCTACGAGCAGTACTTC
TRBD1 TRBJ2-3 TRBV19 NA CATSGGPDTQYF TGTGCCACTTCAGGGGGCCCAGATACGCAGTATTTT
TRBD1 TRBJ2-7 TRBV27 NA CASSLSGTGAYEQYF TGTGCCAGCAGTTTATCCGGGACAGGGGCCTACGAGCAGTACTTC
NA TRBJ1-5 TRBV6-1 NA CASSEGFGGLPQHF TGTGCCAGCAGTGAAGGGTTCGGGGGACTGCCCCAGCATTTT
NA TRBJ2-2 TRBV9 NA CASSPTGNTGELFF TGTGCCAGCAGCCCCACAGGGAACACCGGGGAGCTGTTTTTT
TRBD2 TRBJ2-3 TRBV6-1 NA CASSTTSGGLDTQYF TGTGCCAGCAGCACAACTAGCGGGGGGTTAGATACGCAGTATTTT
NA TRBJ2-5 TRBV15 NA CATSRAEGSGSQETQYF TGTGCCACCAGCAGAGCCGAAGGGAGTGGAAGCCAAGAGACCCAGTACTTC
NA TRBJ2-5 TRBV7-9 NA CASSLKPETQYF TGTGCCAGCAGCCTAAAACCGGAGACCCAGTACTTC
TRBD1 TRBJ1-4 TRBV28 NA CASSGQGPLANEKLFF TGTGCCAGCTCAGGACAGGGACCACTAGCTAATGAAAAACTGTTTTTT
NA TRBJ1-2 TRBV6-5 NA CASSYSRTSDYTF TGTGCCAGCAGTTACTCGAGAACGTCTGACTACACCTTC
TRBD2 TRBJ2-1 TRBV5-4 NA CASSLDKRGREQFF TGTGCCAGCAGCTTGGATAAGCGGGGGAGGGAGCAGTTCTTC
NA TRBJ1-2 TRBV28 NA CASSLGAGSYGYTF TGTGCCAGCAGTTTAGGGGCAGGGTCCTATGGCTACACCTTC
NA TRBJ1-2 TRBV27 NA CASSSKTSTYGYTF TGTGCCAGCAGTTCAAAGACAAGTACCTATGGCTACACCTTC
TRBD1 TRBJ1-5 TRBV4-1 NA CASSLWTGRLSNQPQHF TGCGCCAGCAGCCTTTGGACAGGGAGGCTTAGCAATCAGCCCCAGCATTTT
NA TRBJ2-3 TRBV7-3 NA CASSLVVGGADTQYF TGTGCCAGCAGCTTAGTTGTGGGCGGGGCAGATACGCAGTATTTT
TRBD1 TRBJ1-2 TRBV7-8 NA CASSKGFTGTGVYGYTF TGTGCCAGCAGCAAAGGATTCACCGGGACAGGGGTCTATGGCTACACCTTC
NA TRBJ1-1 TRBV7-9 once CASSLSPEAFF TGTGCCAGCAGCTTATCCCCGGAAGCTTTCTTT
NA TRBJ1-1 TRBV19 NA CASSSITPQQGRAFF TGTGCCAGTAGCAGTATTACCCCACAACAGGGCCGAGCTTTCTTT
TRBD2 TRBJ2-7 TRBV7-6 NA CASSLGRGLPYEQYF TGTGCCAGCAGCTTAGGTCGGGGACTACCCTACGAGCAGTACTTC
TRBD1 TRBJ1-5 TRBV10-1 NA CASRQGVDQPQHF TGCGCCAGCAGGCAGGGGGTGGATCAGCCCCAGCATTTT
NA TRBJ2-2 TRBV10-3 NA CAISEFGTSGGELFF TGTGCCATCAGTGAGTTCGGTACATCGGGCGGGGAGCTGTTTTTT
NA TRBJ2-3 TRBV6-1 NA CATTPFTDTQYF TGTGCCACCACTCCCTTCACAGATACGCAGTATTTT
NA TRBJ1-1 TRBV9 NA CASSPHVRNTEAFF TGTGCCAGCAGCCCCCACGTGAGGAACACTGAAGCTTTCTTT